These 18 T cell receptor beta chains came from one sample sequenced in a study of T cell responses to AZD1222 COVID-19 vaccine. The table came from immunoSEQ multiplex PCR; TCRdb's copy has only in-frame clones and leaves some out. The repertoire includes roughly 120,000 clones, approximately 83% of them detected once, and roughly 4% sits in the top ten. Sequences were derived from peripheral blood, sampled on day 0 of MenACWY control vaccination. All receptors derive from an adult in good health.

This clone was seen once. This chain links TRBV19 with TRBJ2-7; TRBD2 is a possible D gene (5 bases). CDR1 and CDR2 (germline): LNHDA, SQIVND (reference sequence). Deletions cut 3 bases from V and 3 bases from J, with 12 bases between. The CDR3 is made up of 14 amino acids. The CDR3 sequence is CASSIRTLGYEQYF. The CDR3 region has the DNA TGTGCCAGTAGTATTCGGACTCTCGGCTACGAGCAGTACTTC.

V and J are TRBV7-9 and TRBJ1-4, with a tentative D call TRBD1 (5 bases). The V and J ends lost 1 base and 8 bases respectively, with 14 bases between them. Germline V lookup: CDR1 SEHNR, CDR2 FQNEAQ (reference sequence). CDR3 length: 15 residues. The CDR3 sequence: CASSLGGWKGEKLFF. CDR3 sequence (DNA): TGTGCCAGCAGCTTAGGGGGGTGGAAGGGAGAAAAACTGTTTTTT.

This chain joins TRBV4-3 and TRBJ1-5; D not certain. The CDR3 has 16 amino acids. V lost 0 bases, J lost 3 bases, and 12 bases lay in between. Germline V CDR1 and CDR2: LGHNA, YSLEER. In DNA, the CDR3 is TGCGCCAGCAGCCAAGATTGGCAGAGCTCCAATCAGCCCCAGCATTTT. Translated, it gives CASSQDWQSSNQPQHF.

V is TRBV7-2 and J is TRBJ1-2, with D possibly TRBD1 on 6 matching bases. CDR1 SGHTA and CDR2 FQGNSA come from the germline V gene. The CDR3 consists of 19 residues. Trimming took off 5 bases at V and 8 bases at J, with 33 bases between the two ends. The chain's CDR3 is CASSPPRTVLQAQEGGYTF. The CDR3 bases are TGTGCCAGCAGCCCCCCGCGGACAGTTCTACAGGCGCAAGAGGGGGGCTACACCTTC.

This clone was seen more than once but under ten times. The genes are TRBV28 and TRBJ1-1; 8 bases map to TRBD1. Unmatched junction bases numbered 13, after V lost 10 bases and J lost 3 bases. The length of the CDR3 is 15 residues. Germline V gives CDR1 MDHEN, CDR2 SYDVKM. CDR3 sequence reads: CATGTRTGWDTEAFF. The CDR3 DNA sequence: TGTGCCACCGGTACTCGGACAGGGTGGGACACTGAAGCTTTCTTT.

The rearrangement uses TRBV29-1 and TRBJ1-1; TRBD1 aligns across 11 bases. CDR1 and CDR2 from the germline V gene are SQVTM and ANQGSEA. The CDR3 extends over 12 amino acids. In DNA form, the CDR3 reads TGCAGTGGACAGGGGGCGGGAACTGAAGCTTTCTTT. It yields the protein CSGQGAGTEAFF.

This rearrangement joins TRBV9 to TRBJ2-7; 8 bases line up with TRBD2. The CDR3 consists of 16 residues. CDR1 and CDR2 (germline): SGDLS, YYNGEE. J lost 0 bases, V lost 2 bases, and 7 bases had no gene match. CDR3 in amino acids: CASSVRSGMSSYEQYF. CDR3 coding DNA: TGTGCCAGCAGCGTCCGTAGCGGGATGAGCTCCTACGAGCAGTACTTC.

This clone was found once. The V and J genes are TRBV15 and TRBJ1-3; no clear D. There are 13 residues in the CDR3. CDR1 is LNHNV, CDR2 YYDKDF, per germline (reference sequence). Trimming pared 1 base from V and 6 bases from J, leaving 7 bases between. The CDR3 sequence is CATSRVGENTIYF. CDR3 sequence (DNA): TGTGCCACCAGCAGAGTTGGCGAAAACACCATATATTTT.

The CDR3 sequence is CASSDGGVNTEAFF. Written as DNA, the CDR3 is TGTGCCAGCAGTGATGGGGGGGTGAACACTGAAGCTTTCTTT. This rearrangement joins TRBV6-1 to TRBJ1-1, with D maybe TRBD1 (5 bases). CDR3 size: 14 residues. V lost 3 bases and J 0 bases, leaving 8 bases between the germline ends. In germline, CDR1 is MNHNS, CDR2 SASEGT.

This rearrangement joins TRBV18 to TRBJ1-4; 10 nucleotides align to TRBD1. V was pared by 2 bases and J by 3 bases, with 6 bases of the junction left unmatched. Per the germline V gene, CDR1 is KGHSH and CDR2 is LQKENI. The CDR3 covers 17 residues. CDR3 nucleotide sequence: TGTGCCAGCTCACCAAAGGACAGGGGGGCTTCTAATGAAAAACTGTTTTTT. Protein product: CASSPKDRGASNEKLFF.

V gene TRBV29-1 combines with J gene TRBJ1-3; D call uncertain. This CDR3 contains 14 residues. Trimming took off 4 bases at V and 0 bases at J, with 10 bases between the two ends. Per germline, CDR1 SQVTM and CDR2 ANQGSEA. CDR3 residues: CSVVVEHSGNTIYF. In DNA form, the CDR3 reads TGCAGCGTTGTGGTGGAGCACTCTGGAAACACCATATATTTT. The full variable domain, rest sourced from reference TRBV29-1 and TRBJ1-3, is SAVISQKPSRDICQRGTSLTIQCQVDSQVTMMFWYRQQPGQSLTLIATANQGSEATYESGFVIDKFPISRPNLTFSTLTVSNMSPEDSSIYLCSVVVEHSGNTIYFGEGSWLTVV.

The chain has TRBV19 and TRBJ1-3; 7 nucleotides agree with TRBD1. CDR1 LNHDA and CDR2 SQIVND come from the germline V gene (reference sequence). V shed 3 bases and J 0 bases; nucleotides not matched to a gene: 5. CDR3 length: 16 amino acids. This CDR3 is CASSIPDRFSGNTIYF. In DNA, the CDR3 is TGTGCCAGTAGTATCCCGGACAGGTTCTCTGGAAACACCATATATTTT. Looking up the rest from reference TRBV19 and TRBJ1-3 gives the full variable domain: DGGITQSPKYLFRKEGQNVTLSCEQNLNHDAMYWYRQDPGQGLRLIYYSQIVNDFQKGDIAEGYSVSREKKESFPLTVTSAQKNPTAFYLCASSIPDRFSGNTIYFGEGSWLTVV.

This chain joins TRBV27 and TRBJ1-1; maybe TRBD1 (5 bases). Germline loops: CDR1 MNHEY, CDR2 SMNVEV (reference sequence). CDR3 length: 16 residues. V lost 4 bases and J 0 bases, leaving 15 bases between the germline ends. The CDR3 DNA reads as TGTGCCAGCAGTTACGGAGGACACCCCATGAACACTGAAGCTTTCTTT. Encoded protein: CASSYGGHPMNTEAFF.

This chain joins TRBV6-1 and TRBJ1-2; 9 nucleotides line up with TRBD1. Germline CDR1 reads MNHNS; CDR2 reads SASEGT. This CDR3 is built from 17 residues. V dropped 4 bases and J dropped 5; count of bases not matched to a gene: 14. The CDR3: CASSGGSTGGGRYGYTF. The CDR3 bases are TGTGCCAGCAGTGGGGGATCTACAGGGGGCGGAAGGTATGGCTACACCTTC.

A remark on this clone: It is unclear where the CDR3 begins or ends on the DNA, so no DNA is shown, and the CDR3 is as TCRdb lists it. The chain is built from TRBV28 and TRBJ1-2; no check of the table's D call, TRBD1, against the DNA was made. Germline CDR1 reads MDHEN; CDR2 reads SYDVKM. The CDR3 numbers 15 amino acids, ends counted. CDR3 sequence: CASSSSGQGRRGYTF.

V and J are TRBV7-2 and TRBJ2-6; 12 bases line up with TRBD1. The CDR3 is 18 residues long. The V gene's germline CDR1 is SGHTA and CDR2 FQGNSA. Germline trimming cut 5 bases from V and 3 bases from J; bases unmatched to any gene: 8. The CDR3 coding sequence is TGTGCCAGCAGCACCACCGGGACAGGGGGCGGTGGGGCCAACGTCCTGACTTTC. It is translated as CASSTTGTGGGGANVLTF.

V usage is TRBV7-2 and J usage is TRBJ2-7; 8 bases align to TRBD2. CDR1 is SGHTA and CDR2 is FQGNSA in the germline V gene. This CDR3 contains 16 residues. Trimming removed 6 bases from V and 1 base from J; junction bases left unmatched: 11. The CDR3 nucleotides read TGTGCCAGCAGACACCCAGGGGAGCGGGGGTCCTACGAGCAGTACTTC. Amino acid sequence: CASRHPGERGSYEQYF.

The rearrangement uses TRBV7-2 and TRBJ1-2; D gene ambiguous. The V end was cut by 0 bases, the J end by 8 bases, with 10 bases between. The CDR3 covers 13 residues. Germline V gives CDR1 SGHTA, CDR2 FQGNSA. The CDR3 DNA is TGTGCCAGCAGCTTAGCTAGTGGAGGAGGCTACACCTTC. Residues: CASSLASGGGYTF.